The clone carrying this TCR beta chain was seen a few times. The antigen is undetermined. MiXCR was run by TCRdb on the 5' RACE reads, yielding one entry per CDR3 protein. The table lists some 260,000 distinct CDR3 sequences, roughly 15% of them singletons, with 3.5% in the top ten. Trimming pared 6 bases from V and 7 bases from J, leaving 16 bases between. CDR1 MNHNY and CDR2 SVGAGI come from the germline V gene (reference sequence). The CDR3 covers 15 residues. The data stem from a study of T-cell memory formation after mild COVID-19. Turning to the study itself: Across donors, TCR clusters were largely donor specific. Study-level results: Pre-infection memory contained some responding clones, which suggested that cross-reactive memory had joined. SARS-CoV-2 specificity of second-wave clones peaking day 37 was unconfirmed. Balance between CD4 and CD8 was seen in clones contracting day 15 to 85, and a CD4+ lean was seen in later expanders.

The chain is built from TRBV6-6 and TRBJ1-6; a possible D gene is TRBD1 (6 bases). The source is a man aged 18 to 29 who had mild COVID-19 (a few samples of this study predate the infection). Cell type and time point are not known. Sequences were obtained from PBMCs or a T cell subset sorted from them (not recorded which). Here the CDR3 reads CASSLKRQVNSPLHF. CDR3 sequence (DNA): TGTGCCAGCAGCCTCAAGAGACAGGTCAATTCACCCCTCCACTTT.